This TCR beta chain was sequenced in a study of CD8 T cells in ankylosing spondylitis. A few counts support this clonotype. No antigen is known for it. Each CDR3 protein gets one entry after TCRdb re-called the 5' RACE reads with MiXCR. The table includes roughly 490,000 distinct CDR3 sequences, 5.3% detected once. The study's findings and limits: Apparently characteristic of ankylosing spondylitis blood was a TCR beta motif (fewer than 10 highly homologous variants).

Germline loops: CDR1 SGHRS, CDR2 YFSETQ. This CDR3 comprises 14 residues. J gave up 4 bases and V 5 bases, and 2 bases lay outside the gene matches. Sequencing was done on a sample of blood, either unsorted or a sorted T cell fraction (not recorded which). The source of this sequence is a male donor with ankylosing spondylitis. This chain connects TRBV5-1 to TRBJ2-1; 11 bases align to TRBD1. CDR3: CASRGQGEYNEQFF. DNA for the CDR3: TGCGCCAGCAGGGGACAGGGGGAATACAATGAGCAGTTCTTC.